This TCR beta chain is from a study of neoadjuvant anti-PD-1 for oral cavity cancer. The repertoire was sequenced with immunoSEQ multiplex PCR; TCRdb's copy has only in-frame clones and lacks some. The repertoire holds fewer than 20,000 clones, roughly 69% seen once, with 2% to 3% in the top ten. Germline V gene data show CDR1 as SGHTA and CDR2 as FQGNSA. The CDR3 has 15 residues. J was trimmed by 4 bases and V by 5 bases; bases with no gene match: 8. Specimen: PBMCs, collected before nivolumab (anti-PD-1) treatment. The chain is built from TRBV7-2 and TRBJ2-1, with 7 bases fitting TRBD1. The receptor was derived from a person aged 35-79 years with oral cavity squamous cell carcinoma. The CDR3 region is CASSANRGPYNEQFF. The CDR3 nucleotides read TGTGCCAGCAGCGCCAACAGGGGACCGTACAATGAGCAGTTCTTC. The full variable domain, with the rest looked up from reference TRBV7-2 and TRBJ2-1, is GAGVSQSPSNKVTEKGKDVELRCDPISGHTALYWYRQSLGQGLEFLIYFQGNSAPDKSGLPSDRFSAERTGGSVSTLTIQRTQQEDSAVYLCASSANRGPYNEQFFGPGTRLTVL.